A single sample is the source of the 21 T cell receptor beta chains below, sequenced in a study of graft-versus-host responses after intestinal transplantation. Using immunoSEQ multiplex PCR, the repertoire was profiled, and TCRdb retains in-frame clones only, with some absent. The sample has 15,000 to 20,000 clones; roughly 84% are singletons. Graft material was processed, releasing intraepithelial and lamina propria lymphocytes. The sample here was ileum tissue, taken roughly 600 days after intestinal transplantation. These receptors were obtained from a human patient who received an intestinal transplant, so some T cells may come from the graft donor.

V and J are TRBV12-5 and TRBJ2-1; TRBD1 or TRBD2 may be the D gene (6 bases each). The V and J ends lost 1 base and 9 bases respectively, with 13 bases between them. The CDR3 sequence is 14 residues long. Germline CDR1 LGHNT, CDR2 FRNRAP. This CDR3 is CASGLGGAQTEQFF. CDR3 bases: TGTGCTAGTGGTTTGGGGGGGGCCCAAACTGAGCAGTTCTTC.

This chain joins TRBV6-6 and TRBJ1-2; no clear D gene. The CDR3 has 14 amino acids. V was trimmed by 4 bases and J by 0 bases, leaving 9 bases between them. Germline CDR1 and CDR2: MNHNY and SVGAGI (reference sequence). CDR3 nucleotide sequence: TGTGCCAGCAGTTTCTCACTAGCTAACTATGGCTACACCTTC. Amino acid sequence: CASSFSLANYGYTF.

The chain has TRBV18 and TRBJ2-7; D may be TRBD1 (5 bases). This CDR3 comprises 13 residues. V was trimmed by 3 bases and J by 5 bases, leaving 11 bases between them. Per the germline V gene, CDR1 is KGHSH and CDR2 is LQKENI. The CDR3 spells CASSPQGGHEQYF. CDR3 coding DNA: TGTGCCAGCTCACCTCAGGGCGGACACGAGCAGTACTTC.

This chain links TRBV11-2 with TRBJ1-5; 8 bases are a match to TRBD1. There are 16 residues in the CDR3. The trim removed 5 bases at V and 3 bases at J, leaving 9 bases unmatched. Germline CDR1 and CDR2: SGHAT and FQNNGV. The CDR3 sequence is CASSPSDRGPNQPQHF. CDR3 bases: TGTGCCAGCAGCCCCTCTGACAGGGGTCCCAATCAGCCCCAGCATTTT.

The chain combines TRBV4-1 with TRBJ1-4, with D uncertain. V lost 1 base, J lost 5 bases, and 20 bases lay in between. This CDR3 spans 18 amino acids. The germline V gene encodes CDR1 MGHRA and CDR2 YSYEKL. For the CDR3, the DNA is TGCGCCAGCAGCCAAGGAAGGTTGTGGGAAGGACGGAATGAAAAACTGTTTTTT. Protein: CASSQGRLWEGRNEKLFF.

The CDR3 bases are TGTGCCAGCAGGCCGGGGACAGGGGTCGGGGAGCTGTTTTTT. Residues: CASRPGTGVGELFF. V is TRBV6-1 and J is TRBJ2-2; 10 positions match TRBD1. V shed 6 bases, J shed 7 bases, and the junction held 5 bases outside the gene matches. The germline gives CDR1 MNHNS, CDR2 SASEGT. This CDR3 is 14 amino acids long.

The CDR3 sequence is CASSFGGTGELFF. The CDR3 coding sequence is TGTGCCAGCAGTTTCGGGGGTACCGGGGAGCTGTTTTTT. The rearrangement links TRBV27 to TRBJ2-2, with D perhaps matching TRBD2 (6 bases). The CDR3 runs 13 residues. Looked up from germline, CDR1 is MNHEY and CDR2 is SMNVEV (reference sequence). V was pared by 3 bases and J by 5 bases, with 7 bases between.

J is TRBJ2-7 and V is TRBV30; 11 nucleotides line up with TRBD2. CDR1 is GTSNPN, CDR2 SVGIG, per germline (reference sequence). CDR3 size: 14 residues. With V trimmed by 3 bases and J by 3 bases, 4 bases remained unmatched. CDR3 in amino acids: CAWSTSGGHYEQYF. The CDR3 DNA is TGTGCCTGGAGCACTAGCGGGGGACACTACGAGCAGTACTTC.

This clone was seen only once. Here the CDR3 DNA reads TGCGCCAGCAGCTTGCGGGGGCTTCACACAGATACGCAGTATTTT. Protein product: CASSLRGLHTDTQYF. V is TRBV5-1 and J is TRBJ2-3; D tentatively reads TRBD1 or TRBD2 (6 bases each). Trimming left V 1 base short and J 2 bases short, with 11 bases between. The germline V gene has CDR1 SGHRS and CDR2 YFSETQ. This CDR3 is 15 amino acids long.

The V call is TRBV5-4, the J call TRBJ2-1; tentative D call: TRBD2 (5 bases). The CDR3 consists of 14 residues. Germline CDR1 and CDR2: SGHNT and YYREEE (reference sequence). V lost 4 bases and J lost 3, with 11 bases in between. CDR3 residues: CASSLKGDYNEQFF. In nucleotides, the CDR3 is TGTGCCAGCAGCCTTAAGGGAGACTACAATGAGCAGTTCTTC.

The chain joins TRBV7-9 to TRBJ2-7; D is possibly TRBD1 (5 bases). The V end lost 10 bases, the J end lost 3 bases, and 13 bases lay between the germline ends. Germline V gives CDR1 SEHNR, CDR2 FQNEAQ (reference sequence). The CDR3 has 12 amino acids. Here the CDR3 reads CATGLDFYEQYF. In DNA form, the CDR3 reads TGTGCCACAGGGCTAGATTTCTACGAGCAGTACTTC.

The chain is built from TRBV19 and TRBJ2-6, with 10 positions matching TRBD1. The V gene end was trimmed by 9 bases and the J gene end by 1 base; junction bases not matched to a gene: 9. The CDR3 is made up of 17 amino acids. Per the germline V gene, CDR1 is LNHDA and CDR2 is SQIVND (reference sequence). The CDR3 loop is CASDRGRRISGANVLTF. CDR3 bases: TGTGCCAGCGACAGGGGGCGGCGGATATCTGGGGCCAACGTCCTGACTTTC.

The V gene is TRBV5-1, the J gene TRBJ1-3, with no clear D. The length of the CDR3 is 18 residues. Germline V lookup: CDR1 SGHRS, CDR2 YFSETQ. V lost 0 bases to trimming and J lost 0 bases, with 16 bases between them. The CDR3 DNA reads TGCGCCAGCAGCTTGGCCTCAATTCGACCTAACTCTGGAAACACCATATATTTT. Amino acid sequence: CASSLASIRPNSGNTIYF.

This rearrangement joins TRBV5-4 to TRBJ2-5, with 8 bases fitting TRBD2. The J segment lost 5 bases and the V segment lost 6 bases, leaving 18 bases of the junction unmatched. The V gene's germline CDR1 is SGHNT and CDR2 YYREEE (reference sequence). The CDR3 totals 17 residues. The CDR3 nucleotides read TGTGCCAGCACCACGGGTGGTAGCGGGGTTGGGTGGGAGACCCAGTACTTC. Its protein is CASTTGGSGVGWETQYF.

V usage is TRBV27 and J usage is TRBJ2-2, with D perhaps matching TRBD2 (5 bases). The CDR3 runs to 16 residues. Germline values: CDR1 MNHEY, CDR2 SMNVEV (reference sequence). V lost 5 bases to trimming and J lost 0 bases, with 13 bases between them. CDR3 amino acids: CASSPRGRANTGELFF. The CDR3 region has the DNA TGTGCCAGCAGTCCCCGGGGAAGGGCGAACACCGGGGAGCTGTTTTTT.

Comment on this clone: Sequence at one end of the junction differs from germline and may be a read error. The V and J genes are TRBV2 and TRBJ1-2; D is unclear. The CDR3 spans 16 residues. Germline V gene sequence: CDR1 SNHLY, CDR2 FYNNEI. The DNA of the CDR3 is TGTGCCAGCAGGGAACAAACGGGAGGCGTCTCTCACCTACCTCGCTTC. Its protein is CASREQTGGVSHLPRF. Drawing the rest from reference TRBV2 and TRBJ1-2, the complete variable domain is EPEVTQTPSHQVTQMGQEVILRCVPISNHLYFYWYRQILGQKVEFLVSFYNNEISEKSEIFDDQFSVERPDGSNFTLKIRSTKLEDSAMYFCASREQTGGVSHLPRFGSGTRLTVV.

The chain couples TRBV5-6 to TRBJ1-5; unclear D gene. This CDR3 is built from 12 residues. Germline V gene sequence: CDR1 SGHDT, CDR2 YYEEEE. Trimming cost V 4 bases and J 5 bases, with 7 bases left between them. Here the CDR3 reads CASSRKDQPQHF. CDR3 bases: TGTGCCAGCAGCCGAAAGGATCAGCCCCAGCATTTT. Using reference TRBV5-6 and TRBJ1-5 for the parts outside the CDR3, the full variable domain is DAGVTQSPTHLIKTRGQQVTLRCSPKSGHDTVSWYQQALGQGPQFIFQYYEEEERQRGNFPDRFSGHQFPNYSSELNVNALLLGDSALYLCASSRKDQPQHFGDGTRLSIL.

This clone appeared once. The chain is built from TRBV5-5 and TRBJ2-7; D remains ambiguous. Between the trimmed V and J ends, which lost 1 base and 6 bases, there was a span of 11 bases. This CDR3 has 13 amino acids. The germline V gene encodes CDR1 SGHKS and CDR2 YYEKEE (reference sequence). The CDR3 is CASSLFPVGEQYF. The CDR3 DNA sequence: TGTGCCAGCAGCTTGTTCCCAGTCGGCGAGCAGTACTTC.

The chain joins TRBV15 to TRBJ1-2; D is unclear. V dropped 0 bases and J dropped 5 bases, with 13 bases sitting between them. The CDR3 runs 15 residues. CDR1 is LNHNV, CDR2 YYDKDF, per germline (reference sequence). CDR3 in DNA: TGTGCCACCAGCAGAGACTCCGGGCCATCGTATGGCTACACCTTC. Protein: CATSRDSGPSYGYTF. Full variable domain (remainder filled in from reference TRBV15 and TRBJ1-2): DAMVIQNPRYQVTQFGKPVTLSCSQTLNHNVMYWYQQKSSQAPKLLFHYYDKDFNNEADTPDNFQSRRPNTSFCFLDIRSPGLGDTAMYLCATSRDSGPSYGYTFGSGTRLTVV.

This clone has only a few counts. The rearrangement links TRBV19 to TRBJ1-4, with D possibly matching TRBD1 (6 bases). This CDR3 is built from 14 residues. Germline assignment: CDR1 LNHDA and CDR2 SQIVND (reference sequence). The germline V and J ends were trimmed by 3 bases and 8 bases, with 13 bases remaining between them. CDR3 loop: CASSITGLREKLFF. CDR3 DNA: TGTGCCAGTAGTATTACAGGGCTTAGAGAAAAACTGTTTTTT.

The V call is TRBV5-1, the J call TRBJ2-7, with D possibly being TRBD2 (7 bases). V shed 0 bases and J shed 9 bases, with 22 bases lying between them. CDR3 length equals 16 residues. Per the germline V gene, CDR1 is SGHRS and CDR2 is YFSETQ. The CDR3 coding sequence is TGCGCCAGCAGCTTGGCCAAACAGGGAGGGGTGTCTTGGCAGTACTTC. This codes for CASSLAKQGGVSWQYF.